This TCR beta chain was retrieved from a study of PD-1 blockade in classical Hodgkin lymphoma. The overall study: Patients received nivolumab 3 mg/kg intravenously every 2 weeks.

Study outcomes and limitations: Lower baseline TCR diversity was reported for newly diagnosed patients than for healthy donors. The study found that TCR diversity rose significantly by C4D1 in CD4+ but not CD8+ cells. The study found complete responders had baseline diversity similar to newly diagnosed patients.

The sample holds one count of this clone. Its specificity is unknown. Every patient relapsed after autologous stem cell transplantation, and brentuximab vedotin exposure varied. Using immunoSEQ multiplex PCR, the repertoire was profiled, and TCRdb retains in-frame clones only, with some absent. The table lists roughly 28,000 clones, less than 75% of them singletons. The CDR3 extends over 13 amino acids. Trimming left V 3 bases short and J 8 bases short, with 12 bases between. Germline lookup yields CDR1 SGDLS and CDR2 YYNGEE. Sequencing was performed on peripheral blood mononuclear cells (PBMCs), taken before the second cycle of nivolumab. The chain couples TRBV9 to TRBJ2-1, with D perhaps matching TRBD1 or TRBD2 (6 bases each). The receptor comes from a human donor with classical Hodgkin lymphoma. This chain's CDR3 is CASSEGGLYEQFF. The CDR3 nucleotides are TGTGCCAGCAGCGAGGGGGGCCTCTATGAGCAGTTCTTC.